The 6 T cell receptor beta chains below all came from one sample that was sequenced in a study of blood T cell repertoires in COVID-19. Profiling relied on immunoSEQ multiplex PCR, and the TCRdb table lists in-frame clones only, not all of them. The table shows around 360,000 clones, with approximately 84% occurring only once. Sequenced sample: PBMCs or T cells enriched from blood (not recorded which). These receptors originate from a woman aged 25 to 39 who had recovered from COVID-19.

This chain links TRBV19 with TRBJ1-2, with TRBD1 as a possible D gene (5 bases). The CDR3 contains 15 residues. Trimming shortened V by 3 bases and J by 4 bases, and 15 bases separated the two germline ends. From germline, CDR1 is LNHDA and CDR2 SQIVND (reference sequence). CDR3 sequence: CASSINGGLSYGYTF. The CDR3, as DNA: TGTGCCAGTAGTATCAATGGGGGGTTAAGCTATGGCTACACCTTC.

By sample fraction, this clone is medium-sized. This sequence joins TRBV7-8 and TRBJ1-1, with TRBD1 matching 7 bases. V shed 3 bases, J shed 2 bases, and the junction held 9 bases outside the gene matches. The CDR3 runs 16 residues. Germline V CDR1 and CDR2: SGHVS, FQNEAQ. The CDR3, as DNA: TGTGCCAGCAGCTTGCAAACAGGGGCCCAAAACACTGAAGCTTTCTTT. This encodes CASSLQTGAQNTEAFF.

This clone was counted only a few times. The chain recombines TRBV28 with TRBJ1-4, with 8 bases aligning to TRBD1. The V gene end was trimmed by 7 bases and the J gene end by 3 bases; junction bases not matched to a gene: 13. The CDR3 consists of 17 residues. The V gene's germline CDR1 is MDHEN and CDR2 SYDVKM. CDR3 nucleotides: TGTGCCAGCACCAAAGGGTGGCAGGGGGCGTCTAATGAAAAACTGTTTTTT. Translated: CASTKGWQGASNEKLFF.

The chain employs TRBV5-1 and TRBJ2-3; 12 bases map to TRBD2. Germline assignment: CDR1 SGHRS and CDR2 YFSETQ. The CDR3 runs to 16 residues. The trim removed 0 bases at V and 4 bases at J, leaving 3 bases unmatched. For the CDR3, the DNA is TGCGCCAGCAGCTTGGGGACTAGCGGGATGTCAGATACGCAGTATTTT. Translated, it gives CASSLGTSGMSDTQYF.

In nucleotides, the CDR3 is TGTGCCAGCAGCTTGAGTGAAAATGGCTACACCTTC. Its translation: CASSLSENGYTF. The chain couples TRBV7-9 to TRBJ1-2; D remains unclear. Looked up from germline, CDR1 is SEHNR and CDR2 is FQNEAQ (reference sequence). The CDR3 totals 12 residues. V was shortened by 3 bases and J by 6 bases, with 8 bases between the two germline ends.

The genes are TRBV28 and TRBJ2-1; 10 bases fit TRBD2. V lost 5 bases and J lost 2; bases outside the gene matches: 6. Germline values: CDR1 MDHEN, CDR2 SYDVKM. The CDR3 is made up of 16 amino acids. In DNA, the CDR3 is TGTGCCAGCAGTCGCTCTAGCGGGGGCACCTACAATGAGCAGTTCTTC. Protein product: CASSRSSGGTYNEQFF.